The next 21 T cell receptor beta chains were all read from a single sample in a study of cytomegalovirus exposure and HLA in healthy donors. This PCR relied on a set of 60 Vbeta primers and 13 Jbeta primers. TCRdb keeps only in-frame clones here, not all; method: immunoSEQ multiplex PCR. The sample comprises under 90,000 clones, roughly 64% of which are singletons, and 7.5% to 8% rests with the top ten. Sequencing input: PBMCs. Every receptor here comes from a man between 35 and 55 years old in good health and CMV-seropositive.

The genes are TRBV4-3 and TRBJ1-1; D is unresolved. The V gene lost 4 bases and the J gene lost 6 bases, with 15 bases spanning the gap. The CDR3 loop spans 14 amino acids. Germline values: CDR1 LGHNA, CDR2 YSLEER. The CDR3 sequence is CASSRGSGSSEAFF. In DNA, the CDR3 is TGCGCCAGCAGCCGGGGAAGCGGATCTTCTGAAGCTTTCTTT.

The chain has TRBV12-2 and TRBJ1-1. TRBV12-2 is noted as a pseudogene. CDR3 length equals 14 residues. CDR3: CASRFESSSTEAFF. CDR3 coding DNA: TGTGCAAGTCGCTTTGAGTCTTCGTCCACTGAAGCTTTCTTT.

This clone was recorded a few times. The chain links TRBV7-7 to TRBJ1-1, with D uncertain. The CDR3 loop spans 13 amino acids. Germline CDR1 is SSHAT and CDR2 is FNYEAQ (reference sequence). The CDR3 nucleotides read TGTGCTAGCTCTCAACAGCTGAACACTGAAGCTTTCTTT. Translation gives CASSQQLNTEAFF.

This chain connects TRBV28 to TRBJ1-1, with D unclear. The ends were cut back, 5 bases at V and 1 base at J, with 11 bases in the middle. CDR1 and CDR2 from the germline V gene are MDHEN and SYDVKM. The CDR3 extends over 14 amino acids. CDR3 nucleotides: TGTGCCAGCAGTCTCGTCCGGGAGAACACTGAAGCTTTCTTT. Protein: CASSLVRENTEAFF.

This sequence joins TRBV5-3 and TRBJ2-2; D possibly corresponds to TRBD2 (6 bases). TRBV5-3 is classed as an ORF, of uncertain function. The length of the CDR3 is 14 residues. The ends were cut back, 4 bases at V and 7 bases at J, with 14 bases in the middle. The CDR3: CARSDSGRDGELFF. The CDR3, as DNA: TGTGCCAGAAGCGATTCGGGGCGGGACGGGGAGCTGTTTTTT.

The V call is TRBV5-4, the J call TRBJ1-5; tentative D call: TRBD1 (5 bases). The CDR3 totals 15 residues. Germline assignment: CDR1 SGHNT and CDR2 YYREEE (reference sequence). The ends were cut back, 0 bases at V and 4 bases at J, with 11 bases in the middle. CDR3 bases: TGTGCCAGCAGCTTGGACCCAGGGTGGAATCAGCCCCAGCATTTT. It specifies CASSLDPGWNQPQHF.

The rearrangement uses TRBV19 and TRBJ2-1; D is possibly TRBD2 (5 bases). Between the trimmed V and J ends, which lost 8 bases and 5 bases, there was a span of 19 bases. Germline V gene data show CDR1 as LNHDA and CDR2 as SQIVND (reference sequence). This CDR3 region has 15 residues. CDR3 bases: TGTGCCAGTGAGAGAGGGCCCCCCTCTAACAATGAGCAGTTCTTC. Translation: CASERGPPSNNEQFF.

V gene TRBV6-1 combines with J gene TRBJ1-1; 9 bases are a match to TRBD1. The CDR3 covers 15 residues. Germline trimming cut 5 bases from V and 7 bases from J; bases unmatched to any gene: 11. Germline assignment: CDR1 MNHNS and CDR2 SASEGT. The CDR3 bases are TGTGCCAGCAGTAGAATGGTACAGGGGGCGTATGAAGCTTTCTTT. It codes for CASSRMVQGAYEAFF.

The chain has TRBV29-1 and TRBJ1-1; 8 bases line up with TRBD1. Germline lookup yields CDR1 SQVTM and CDR2 ANQGSEA. V lost 6 bases to trimming and J lost 5 bases; unmatched junction nucleotides: 8. The CDR3 has 13 residues. The CDR3 protein is CSVDQGARTEAFF. The CDR3 DNA reads as TGCAGCGTCGATCAGGGGGCGCGAACTGAAGCTTTCTTT.

This chain uses TRBV4-1 with TRBJ1-1; D may be TRBD1 (6 bases). With 4 bases removed from V and 3 bases from J, the gap between germline ends came to 18 bases. This CDR3 comprises 16 residues. Germline V gene sequence: CDR1 MGHRA, CDR2 YSYEKL. CDR3 amino acids: CASSPPGGQTDTEAFF. DNA for the CDR3: TGCGCCAGCAGCCCCCCGGGGGGCCAAACGGACACTGAAGCTTTCTTT.

The genes are TRBV6-4 and TRBJ1-2, with 7 bases lining up with TRBD1. V was clipped by 5 bases and J by 10 bases; unmatched bases: 4. CDR1 and CDR2 from the germline V gene are MRHNA and SNTAGT. The CDR3 loop spans 11 amino acids. Here the CDR3 DNA reads TGTGCCAGCAGTCAGGGGGTAGTCTACACCTTC. Protein product: CASSQGVVYTF.

The chain is built from TRBV7-2 and TRBJ1-3; the match to TRBD1 covers 8 bases. CDR3 length: 14 amino acids. J lost 4 bases, V lost 4 bases, and 3 bases had no gene match. CDR1 is SGHTA and CDR2 is FQGNSA in the germline V gene. The CDR3 is CASSSHRGGNTIYF. The CDR3 bases are TGTGCCAGCAGCTCTCACAGGGGGGGAAACACCATATATTTT.

This clone is categorized as medium-sized. This chain connects TRBV4-2 to TRBJ2-4; TRBD2 matches 7 bases. The CDR3 has 13 amino acids. The V gene's germline CDR1 is LGHNA and CDR2 YNFKEQ. V was clipped by 2 bases and J by 15 bases; unmatched bases: 10. CDR3 sequence: CASSQFGGTERYF. The CDR3 DNA is TGTGCCAGCAGCCAATTCGGGGGGACCGAGCGGTACTTC.

This chain links TRBV5-1 with TRBJ1-1; the match to TRBD1 covers 12 bases. The junction had 10 bases not matched to a gene; V was cut back by 4 bases and J by 12 bases. Germline CDR1 and CDR2: SGHRS and YFSETQ. This CDR3 has 14 residues. CDR3 sequence (DNA): TGCGCCAGCAGCGAGGGGACAGGGGGCTTTGAGACTTTCTTT. Its protein is CASSEGTGGFETFF.

This clone was observed once. The chain is built from TRBV13 and TRBJ1-3; tentative D call: TRBD1 (6 bases). The V end was cut by 7 bases, the J end by 0 bases, with 19 bases between. The CDR3 covers 17 residues. CDR1 is PRHDT, CDR2 FYEKMQ, per germline (reference sequence). The CDR3 region has the DNA TGTGCCAGCACCCGCGGCGGTCGAGGGGGCTCTGGAAACACCATATATTTT. Translating it yields CASTRGGRGGSGNTIYF.

The gene calls are TRBV5-1 and TRBJ2-1; TRBD2 aligns across 7 bases. The CDR3 contains 14 residues. The trim removed 6 bases at V and 5 bases at J, leaving 8 bases unmatched. Germline V CDR1 and CDR2: SGHRS, YFSETQ. CDR3 sequence reads: CASKEASGDNEQFF. In nucleotides, the CDR3 is TGCGCCAGCAAGGAGGCTAGCGGAGACAATGAGCAGTTCTTC.

The chain couples TRBV9 to TRBJ1-1; 10 nucleotides line up with TRBD1. The junction had 5 bases not matched to a gene; V was cut back by 3 bases and J by 6 bases. This CDR3 is built from 14 residues. The V gene's germline CDR1 is SGDLS and CDR2 YYNGEE. CDR3 residues: CASSETGGVSEAFF. DNA for the CDR3: TGTGCCAGCAGCGAGACAGGGGGCGTCTCTGAAGCTTTCTTT.

Worth noting for this clone: Other DNA variants within this sample encode the same CDR3. This chain connects TRBV5-1 to TRBJ1-1; D is undetermined. Trimming removed 4 bases at V and 0 bases at J, with 10 bases between. The CDR3 is 14 amino acids. Germline CDR1 and CDR2: SGHRS and YFSETQ. The CDR3 loop is CASSLGTLNTEAFF. The CDR3 region has the DNA TGCGCCAGCAGCCTAGGCACTCTGAACACTGAAGCTTTCTTT.

This clone was detected once. The junction shows a germline mismatch at one end, possibly a read error. The chain uses TRBV10-3 and TRBJ2-7; 7 bases line up with TRBD1. The germline gives CDR1 ENHRY, CDR2 SYGVKD. The CDR3 consists of 13 residues. The chain's CDR3 is CAVREDRLGEQYF. The CDR3 nucleotides are TGTGCCGTCAGAGAGGACAGGCTTGGTGAGCAGTACTTC.

This clone was seen a handful of times. This rearrangement joins TRBV5-1 to TRBJ2-5, with 8 bases that match TRBD2. CDR3 length: 14 amino acids. With 4 bases clipped from V and 5 bases from J, the junction kept 7 bases outside the gene matches. Germline CDR1 reads SGHRS; CDR2 reads YFSETQ. This CDR3 reads CASSPGGPVETQYF. The CDR3 DNA reads as TGCGCCAGCAGCCCGGGAGGGCCTGTGGAGACCCAGTACTTC.

The chain joins TRBV5-6 to TRBJ2-4, with a tentative D call TRBD2 (7 bases). Germline lookup yields CDR1 SGHDT and CDR2 YYEEEE. The CDR3 is 14 amino acids. The V and J ends lost 6 bases and 11 bases respectively, with 21 bases between them. CDR3 nucleotides: TGTGCCAGCATCCGAGGGGGGGACCTGGGCCTTCAGTACTTC. Its translation is CASIRGGDLGLQYF. The full variable domain, with the rest looked up from reference TRBV5-6 and TRBJ2-4, is DAGVTQSPTHLIKTRGQQVTLRCSPKSGHDTVSWYQQALGQGPQFIFQYYEEEERQRGNFPDRFSGHQFPNYSSELNVNALLLGDSALYLCASIRGGDLGLQYFGAGTRLSVL.